The 28 T cell receptor beta chains presented below share a single source sample, sequenced in a study of vaccination and CD4 T cells after COVID-19. As for treatment: roughly ten-day PBMC culture with coronavirus spike peptide pools or control peptides (ViraFEST assay). Unexposed donor CD4+ T cells predated the COVID-19 pandemic, collected 2011-2018. These receptors' antigens are unknown. Cultured CD4+ T-cell DNA underwent Oncomine TCR Beta short-read sequencing. It was from cultured CD4+ T cells that genomic DNA was extracted. Via MiXCR, TCRdb re-called the PCR reads, giving one row per CDR3 protein. The table lists fewer than 13,000 distinct CDR3 sequences, less than 40% of them singletons. What was sequenced was CD4+ T cells from blood, cultured in vitro. Source of these receptors: a human donor in good health.

CDR3 coding DNA: TGTGCCAGTAGTAAAGACAGGGGGCGAGATACGCAGTATTTT. It encodes CASSKDRGRDTQYF. The rearrangement links TRBV19 to TRBJ2-3, with 10 bases lining up with TRBD1. Germline V gene data show CDR1 as LNHDA and CDR2 as SQIVND (reference sequence). The CDR3 loop spans 14 amino acids. J gave up 5 bases and V 4 bases, and 3 bases lay outside the gene matches.

This clonotype was counted only a few times. One end of the junction is discordant with germline, which a read error may explain. The gene calls are TRBV6-1 and TRBJ1-2; possible D gene TRBD1, 6 bases. Germline loops: CDR1 MNHNS, CDR2 SASEGT. The CDR3 has 15 residues. CDR3 sequence: CASGGQGRGSYGYTF. The CDR3 coding sequence is TGTGCCAGCGGGGGTCAGGGGAGAGGATCATATGGCTATACCTTC.

This clonotype was counted only a few times. This chain connects TRBV7-8 to TRBJ2-7; 7 nucleotides line up with TRBD2. This CDR3 comprises 16 residues. Germline CDR1 is SGHVS and CDR2 is FQNEAQ. V gave up 5 bases and J gave up 1 base; unmatched junction bases: 11. CDR3 bases: TGTGCCAGCAGCCCGGGGCTAGCGGACATTTCCTACGAGCAGTACTTC. The encoded protein is CASSPGLADISYEQYF.

The genes are TRBV7-2 and TRBJ1-2; the D is unclear. V dropped 1 base and J dropped 8 bases, with 14 bases sitting between them. The germline CDR1 and CDR2 sequences are SGHTA and FQGNSA. CDR3 length: 14 amino acids. CDR3 region: CASSLEALPVGYTF. CDR3 coding DNA: TGTGCCAGCAGCTTAGAGGCCCTCCCGGTCGGCTACACCTTC.

This clonotype is medium-sized in the sample. V gene TRBV7-2 combines with J gene TRBJ1-2; D is uncertain. This CDR3 contains 15 residues. CDR1 and CDR2 (germline): SGHTA, FQGNSA. V was pared by 1 base and J by 4 bases, with 13 bases between. In DNA form, the CDR3 reads TGTGCCAGCAGCTTAGGGCTTGACTTCGGCTATGGCTACACCTTC. It yields the protein CASSLGLDFGYGYTF.

This chain joins TRBV6-1 and TRBJ2-3; 8 nucleotides line up with TRBD1. The CDR3 contains 16 residues. Trimming removed 5 bases from V and 3 bases from J; junction bases left unmatched: 10. Per germline, CDR1 MNHNS and CDR2 SASEGT. The CDR3 DNA follows: TGTGCCAGCAGTCAGGGGGCCAGCGTATGGACAGATACGCAGTATTTT. Translating gives CASSQGASVWTDTQYF.

This clonotype appeared a few times. This chain joins TRBV6-5 and TRBJ1-5; D unresolved. Germline CDR1 MNHEY, CDR2 SVGAGI. Trimming removed 4 bases at V and 5 bases at J, with 9 bases between. This CDR3 is built from 13 residues. CDR3 coding DNA: TGTGCCAGCAGTTCCCGAGTTGATCAGCCCCAGCATTTT. Residues: CASSSRVDQPQHF.

The chain recombines TRBV11-2 with TRBJ2-3; D tentatively fits TRBD1 or TRBD2 (6 bases each). CDR1 SGHAT and CDR2 FQNNGV come from the germline V gene. The CDR3 is 13 residues long. V was shortened by 5 bases and J by 6 bases, with 12 bases between the two germline ends. The CDR3 reads CASSPTRGDTQYF. The CDR3 DNA sequence: TGTGCCAGCAGCCCGACTAGGGGGGATACGCAGTATTTT.

The count of this clonotype is one. The chain is built from TRBV11-1 and TRBJ1-2, with D possibly being TRBD1 (5 bases). Deletions cut 5 bases from V and 10 bases from J, with 14 bases between. The length of the CDR3 is 12 residues. Germline V gene lookup returns CDR1 SGHAT and CDR2 FQDESV (reference sequence). The CDR3 reads CASSPSGDAYTF. As DNA, the CDR3 is TGTGCCAGCAGCCCGAGCGGGGACGCCTACACCTTC.

V and J are TRBV5-6 and TRBJ1-5, with D possibly matching TRBD1 (6 bases). V shed 4 bases and J shed 5 bases, with 16 bases lying between them. The CDR3 runs 15 residues. Germline V gives CDR1 SGHDT, CDR2 YYEEEE. The CDR3 sequence: CASSPRPQGDQPQHF. CDR3 coding DNA: TGTGCCAGCAGCCCAAGACCACAGGGTGATCAGCCCCAGCATTTT.

As to this clonotype: At one boundary the junction diverges from the germline segment, which might be a read error. V and J are TRBV12-3 or TRBV12-4 and TRBJ2-5, with TRBD1 matching 7 bases. The CDR3 spans 15 residues. In DNA form, the CDR3 reads TGTACCAGCAGTGTGATCAGGACAGGAAAAGAGACCCAGTACTTC. This sequence encodes CTSSVIRTGKETQYF.

This chain joins TRBV7-2 and TRBJ2-7; 7 bases fit TRBD1. With 5 bases clipped from V and 6 bases from J, the junction kept 10 bases outside the gene matches. CDR1 and CDR2 from the germline V gene are SGHTA and FQGNSA. The CDR3 runs to 14 residues. CDR3 amino acids: CASSRTSGGSEQYF. The CDR3 DNA sequence: TGTGCCAGCAGCCGTACTTCAGGGGGTAGCGAGCAGTACTTC. Looking up the rest from reference TRBV7-2 and TRBJ2-7 gives the full variable domain: GAGVSQSPSNKVTEKGKDVELRCDPISGHTALYWYRQSLGQGLEFLIYFQGNSAPDKSGLPSDRFSAERTGGSVSTLTIQRTQQEDSAVYLCASSRTSGGSEQYFGPGTRLTVT.

About this clonotype: A much larger clone differs from this one at a single base, so this may be a read error. V usage is TRBV7-2 and J usage is TRBJ2-5, with no clear D. The germline V and J ends were trimmed by 1 base and 7 bases, with 7 bases remaining between them. In germline, CDR1 is SGHTA, CDR2 FQGNSA. This CDR3 is built from 12 residues. CDR3 nucleotide sequence: TGTGCCAGCAGCTTAGTAAAAGTGACCCAGTACTTC. Translated: CASSLVKVTQYF.

J is TRBJ2-1 and V is TRBV7-3; 9 bases align to TRBD2. CDR3 length equals 16 residues. Trimming took 5 bases from V and 0 from J; bases not matched to a gene: 5. Per the germline V gene, CDR1 is SGHTA and CDR2 is FQGTGA. This CDR3 reads CASSELAGTSYNEQFF. As DNA, the CDR3 is TGTGCCAGCAGCGAGCTAGCGGGGACCTCCTACAATGAGCAGTTCTTC. The whole variable domain, filled in from reference TRBV7-3 and TRBJ2-1, reads GAGVSQTPSNKVTEKGKYVELRCDPISGHTALYWYRQSLGQGPEFLIYFQGTGAADDSGLPNDRFFAVRPEGSVSTLKIQRTERGDSAVYLCASSELAGTSYNEQFFGPGTRLTVL.

As for this clonotype: A much larger clone is a single base away; this may be a read error. The V call is TRBV27, the J call TRBJ1-5, with 7 nucleotides matching TRBD1. The CDR3 runs 15 residues. Germline V gene sequence: CDR1 MNHEY, CDR2 SMNVEV (reference sequence). CDR3 nucleotides: TGTGTCAGCAGGCCTTTCACAGGGGACAGTCAGCCCCAGCATTTT. This encodes CVSRPFTGDSQPQHF.

The J gene is TRBJ2-7, the V gene TRBV19, with 7 bases fitting TRBD1. The V gene's germline CDR1 is LNHDA and CDR2 SQIVND (reference sequence). This CDR3 spans 12 amino acids. Trimming took 5 bases from V and 6 from J; bases not matched to a gene: 4. For the CDR3, the DNA is TGTGCCAGTAGTCTTCACAGGGGCGAGCAGTACTTC. The encoded protein is CASSLHRGEQYF.

This clonotype turned up a few times. The CDR3 bases are TGTGCCAGCGGGGGGGAAAAACTGTTTTTT. Amino acids: CASGGEKLFF. The chain is built from TRBV2 and TRBJ1-4; D is perhaps TRBD1 (5 bases). The CDR3 contains 10 residues. Germline CDR1 reads SNHLY; CDR2 reads FYNNEI. The V end was cut by 8 bases, the J end by 8 bases, with 6 bases between.

By share of the sample, this clonotype is medium-sized (0.01 to 0.1%). The chain's CDR3 is CSARATGTGDQPQHF. The CDR3 nucleotides are TGCAGTGCTAGAGCCACCGGGACAGGGGATCAGCCCCAGCATTTT. This sequence joins TRBV20-1 and TRBJ1-5, with 10 bases matching TRBD1. Per germline, CDR1 DFQATT and CDR2 SNEGSKA (reference sequence). CDR3 size: 15 residues. V lost 1 base and J lost 5; bases outside the gene matches: 5.

This clonotype has only a few counts. This chain links TRBV20-1 with TRBJ2-7, with TRBD1 identical over 8 bases. The CDR3 runs to 13 residues. The V gene's germline CDR1 is DFQATT and CDR2 SNEGSKA (reference sequence). The trim removed 6 bases at V and 4 bases at J, leaving 8 bases unmatched. CDR3 sequence reads: CSAARDRPYEQYF. CDR3 nucleotide sequence: TGCAGTGCCGCGCGGGACAGGCCTTACGAGCAGTACTTC.

The chain has TRBV5-1 and TRBJ2-3; 7 bases agree with TRBD2. V shed 5 bases, J shed 3 bases, and the junction held 6 bases outside the gene matches. Per the germline V gene, CDR1 is SGHRS and CDR2 is YFSETQ. The CDR3 spans 14 residues. The CDR3, as DNA: TGCGCCAGCAGACTTAGCGGGTTTACAGATACGCAGTATTTT. As protein: CASRLSGFTDTQYF.

The CDR3 is CASSEEVTGGDYGYTF. The DNA of the CDR3 is TGTGCCAGCAGCGAAGAAGTGACAGGGGGGGACTATGGCTACACCTTC. V is TRBV9 and J is TRBJ1-2, with TRBD1 matching over 9 bases. This CDR3 is 16 amino acids long. Germline CDR1 reads SGDLS; CDR2 reads YYNGEE. The V gene end was trimmed by 3 bases and the J gene end by 3 bases; junction bases not matched to a gene: 9. Full variable domain (rest looked up from reference TRBV9 and TRBJ1-2): DSGVTQTPKHLITATGQRVTLRCSPRSGDLSVYWYQQSLDQGLQFLIQYYNGEERAKGNILERFSAQQFPDLHSELNLSSLELGDSALYFCASSEEVTGGDYGYTFGSGTRLTVV.

In its sample, this clonotype was seen a few times. This rearrangement joins TRBV20-1 to TRBJ2-7, with a weak D call TRBD2 (6 bases). The CDR3 has 14 residues. Trimming cost V 6 bases and J 9 bases, with 24 bases left between them. Germline values: CDR1 DFQATT, CDR2 SNEGSKA (reference sequence). Here the CDR3 reads CSARGQRASLGQYF. The CDR3 coding sequence is TGCAGTGCCCGAGGCCAGCGGGCATCTCTTGGGCAGTACTTC.

This rearrangement joins TRBV24-1 to TRBJ1-1; a possible D gene is TRBD1 (6 bases). The V gene lost 3 bases and the J gene lost 5 bases, with 15 bases spanning the gap. The CDR3 runs 15 residues. CDR1 KGHDR and CDR2 SFDVKD come from the germline V gene. In nucleotides, the CDR3 is TGTGCCACCAGTGATCCCGCGAGGGGGGAAACTGAAGCTTTCTTT. As protein: CATSDPARGETEAFF.

The chain employs TRBV9 and TRBJ2-5; D remains ambiguous. Germline loops: CDR1 SGDLS, CDR2 YYNGEE. V was shortened by 3 bases and J by 2 bases, with 14 bases between the two germline ends. CDR3 length: 15 residues. CDR3 sequence: CASSESGSRQETQYF. The DNA of the CDR3 is TGTGCCAGCAGCGAGAGTGGGTCACGACAAGAGACCCAGTACTTC.

This clonotype was seen a single time. This chain's CDR3 is CASSISRTSGLEQYF. CDR3 coding DNA: TGTGCCAGTAGTATATCCCGGACTAGCGGCCTTGAGCAGTACTTC. This rearrangement joins TRBV19 to TRBJ2-7; 10 bases match TRBD2. The CDR3 loop spans 15 amino acids. J gave up 7 bases and V 2 bases, and 8 bases lay outside the gene matches. CDR1 is LNHDA and CDR2 is SQIVND in the germline V gene (reference sequence).

The rearrangement links TRBV7-3 to TRBJ2-5; TRBD2 aligns across 7 bases. The V segment lost 5 bases and the J segment 4 bases; nucleotides outside the gene matches: 7. In germline, CDR1 is SGHTA, CDR2 FQGTGA. The CDR3 is 14 amino acids. CDR3 protein: CASSAPGRPETQYF. CDR3 nucleotides: TGTGCCAGCAGCGCGCCCGGGAGGCCAGAGACCCAGTACTTC. Looking up the rest from reference TRBV7-3 and TRBJ2-5 gives the full variable domain: GAGVSQTPSNKVTEKGKYVELRCDPISGHTALYWYRQSLGQGPEFLIYFQGTGAADDSGLPNDRFFAVRPEGSVSTLKIQRTERGDSAVYLCASSAPGRPETQYFGPGTRLLVL.

This clonotype was picked up a small number of times. The rearrangement links TRBV7-6 to TRBJ2-3; TRBD1 matches 12 bases. The CDR3 is 16 amino acids. J gave up 4 bases and V 4 bases, and 6 bases lay outside the gene matches. Germline V gene data show CDR1 as SGHVS and CDR2 as FNYEAQ. The CDR3 protein is CASSSYRDRGPDTQYF. The CDR3 nucleotides read TGTGCCAGCAGCTCGTACCGGGACAGGGGGCCAGATACGCAGTATTTT.

The chain recombines TRBV7-8 with TRBJ1-1; TRBD1 matches at 8 bases. The CDR3 is 17 amino acids. Losses at the gene ends were 6 bases for V and 5 bases for J; bases not matched to a gene: 17. Germline CDR1 and CDR2: SGHVS and FQNEAQ. The CDR3 is CASSQGQHQTGVTEAFF. The CDR3 DNA sequence: TGTGCCAGCAGTCAGGGGCAGCATCAGACAGGGGTGACTGAAGCTTTCTTT. The full variable domain, in which reference TRBV7-8 and TRBJ1-1 provide the parts outside the CDR3, is GAGVSQSPRYKVAKRGQDVALRCDPISGHVSLFWYQQALGQGPEFLTYFQNEAQLDKSGLPSDRFFAERPEGSVSTLKIQRTQQEDSAVYLCASSQGQHQTGVTEAFFGQGTRLTVV.